This entry is about one TCR beta chain. The sample is drawn from a study of tumor and adjacent non-tumor tissue in lung cancer. There are 16 residues in the CDR3. Looked up from germline, CDR1 is SQVTM and CDR2 is ANQGSEA. V was pared by 3 bases and J by 0 bases, with 16 bases between. The template was RNA from unsorted bulk tissue. The library came from three nested PCR rounds adapted from ARM-PCR protocols. TCRdb fed the multiplex PCR reads into MiXCR, producing one record per CDR3 protein. The sample shows about 140,000 distinct CDR3 sequences, around 61% of them seen only once. The sequencing sample was made of lung tumor tissue. V usage is TRBV29-1 and J usage is TRBJ2-3; D is unclear. This clonotype was obtained from a man between 60 and 75 years old with small cell lung cancer. The CDR3 sequence: CSVDGYTSGSTDTQYF. The DNA of the CDR3 is TGCAGCGTTGACGGCTACACCTCAGGCAGCACAGATACGCAGTATTTT.